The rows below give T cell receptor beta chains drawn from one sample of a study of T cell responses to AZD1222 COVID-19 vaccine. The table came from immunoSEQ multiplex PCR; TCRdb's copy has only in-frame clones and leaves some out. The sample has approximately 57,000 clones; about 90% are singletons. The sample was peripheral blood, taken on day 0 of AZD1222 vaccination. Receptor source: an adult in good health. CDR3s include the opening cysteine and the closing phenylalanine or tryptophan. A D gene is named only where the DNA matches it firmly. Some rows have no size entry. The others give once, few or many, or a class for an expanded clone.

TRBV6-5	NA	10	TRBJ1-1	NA	CASQAGRAFF	TGTGCCAGTCAAGCGGGGAGGGCTTTCTTT
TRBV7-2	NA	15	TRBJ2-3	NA	CASSLQTPNTDTQYF	TGTGCCAGCAGCCTCCAGACGCCAAACACAGATACGCAGTATTTT
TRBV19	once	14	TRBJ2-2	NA	CASTKSENTGELFF	TGTGCCAGTACCAAGAGTGAGAACACCGGGGAGCTGTTTTTT
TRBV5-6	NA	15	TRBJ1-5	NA	CASTKRGQHNQPQHF	TGTGCCAGCACCAAAAGAGGTCAGCACAATCAGCCCCAGCATTTT
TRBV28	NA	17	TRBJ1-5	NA	CASSSSQNTGFNQPQHF	TGTGCCAGCAGTTCAAGCCAAAATACAGGGTTTAATCAGCCCCAGCATTTT
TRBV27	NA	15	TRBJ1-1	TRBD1	CASSPSGQGGSEAFF	TGTGCCAGCAGTCCCTCAGGACAGGGAGGTTCTGAAGCTTTCTTT
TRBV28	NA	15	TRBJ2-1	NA	CASVLGGWANNEQFF	TGTGCCAGCGTACTTGGCGGATGGGCTAACAATGAGCAGTTCTTC
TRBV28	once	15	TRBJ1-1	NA	CASSRTVVPNTEAFF	TGTGCCAGCAGCCGGACAGTTGTTCCCAACACTGAAGCTTTCTTT
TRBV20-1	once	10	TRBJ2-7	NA	CSARRVAWYF	TGCAGTGCTAGAAGAGTAGCGTGGTACTTC
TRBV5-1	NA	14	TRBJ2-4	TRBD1	CASSLQGEIDIQYF	TGCGCCAGCAGCCTACAGGGGGAGATAGACATTCAGTACTTC
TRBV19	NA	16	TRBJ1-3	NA	CASSIRSDSSGNTIYF	TGTGCCAGTAGTATTAGGTCGGACAGCTCTGGAAACACCATATATTTT
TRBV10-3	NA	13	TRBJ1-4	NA	CAIGGPTNEKLFF	TGTGCCATCGGGGGGCCAACTAATGAAAAACTGTTTTTT
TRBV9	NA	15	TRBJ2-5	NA	CASSSRGTEGETQYF	TGTGCCAGCAGCTCGAGGGGGACCGAGGGAGAGACCCAGTACTTC
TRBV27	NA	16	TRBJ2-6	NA	CASSLGPQLGANVLTF	TGTGCCAGCAGTTTAGGACCGCAGCTCGGGGCCAACGTCCTGACTTTC
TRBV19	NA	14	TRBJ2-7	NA	CASSTLGFRYEQYF	TGTGCCAGTAGCACACTAGGATTCCGATACGAGCAGTACTTC
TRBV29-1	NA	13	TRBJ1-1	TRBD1	CSVEMGQGTEAFF	TGCAGCGTTGAGATGGGACAGGGCACTGAAGCTTTCTTT
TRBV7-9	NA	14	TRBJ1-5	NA	CASSPGFLDQPQHF	TGTGCCAGCAGCCCAGGGTTTCTTGATCAGCCCCAGCATTTT
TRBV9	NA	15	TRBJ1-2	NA	CASSAYPPTRYGYTF	TGTGCCAGCAGCGCCTACCCACCTACCCGATATGGCTACACCTTC
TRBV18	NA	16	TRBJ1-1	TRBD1	CASSPPPGGHNTEAFF	TGTGCCAGCTCACCACCGCCAGGGGGGCACAACACTGAAGCTTTCTTT